This T cell receptor (beta chain) was profiled in a study of blood T cell repertoires in COVID-19. Looking at the study overall: From T cells, B-cell-depleted T cells, or PBMCs came the material, which was cDNA or gDNA.

Per the original methods: Reference gene primer amplification gave estimated nucleated cell counts. The data were produced by immunoSEQ multiplex PCR, yet TCRdb's version contains in-frame clones alone and is incomplete. V, J and clone size are those of that table, while D and trimming were read from the DNA. The repertoire has roughly 150,000 clones, around 90% of them found once; the top ten carry under 3%. Followed over time, Seattle patients had been enrolled while infection was active. V was cut by 6 bases and J by 5 bases, with 15 bases left in between. Germline V CDR1 and CDR2: MDHEN, SYDVKM. The CDR3 consists of 14 residues.

Sequenced input: peripheral blood. The origin of this receptor is a woman older than 75 with COVID-19, enrolled during active disease. The chain recombines TRBV28 with TRBJ2-3, with D perhaps TRBD2 (6 bases). The CDR3 bases are TGTGCCAGCAGCGACGGAGGGCCGGTAGATACGCAGTATTTT. Protein sequence: CASSDGGPVDTQYF.